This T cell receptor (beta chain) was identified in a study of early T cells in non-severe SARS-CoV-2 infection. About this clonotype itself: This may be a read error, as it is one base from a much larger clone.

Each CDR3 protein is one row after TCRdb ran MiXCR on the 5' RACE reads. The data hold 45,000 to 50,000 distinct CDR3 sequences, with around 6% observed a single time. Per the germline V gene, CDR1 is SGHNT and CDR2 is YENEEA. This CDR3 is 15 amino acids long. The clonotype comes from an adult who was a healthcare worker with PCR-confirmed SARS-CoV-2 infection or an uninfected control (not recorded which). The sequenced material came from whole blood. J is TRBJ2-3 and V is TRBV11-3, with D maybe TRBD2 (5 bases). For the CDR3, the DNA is TGTGCCAGCAGCTTAGGGACGTCTAGCACAGATACGAAGTATTTT. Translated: CASSLGTSSTDTKYF. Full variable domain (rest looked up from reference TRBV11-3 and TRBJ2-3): EAGVVQSPRYKIIEKKQPVAFWCNPISGHNTLYWYLQNLGQGPELLIRYENEEAVDDSQLPKDRFSAERLKGVDSTLKIQPAELGDSAVYLCASSLGTSSTDTKYFGPGTRLTVL.